This paragraph reports one T cell receptor (beta chain). Adults between about 18 and 95 years of age took part from under 25 US areas. Cohorts were assigned according to the clinical history that participants reported. Sequenced by immunoSEQ multiplex PCR; TCRdb stores in-frame clones only, minus some. The table records almost 400,000 clones, roughly 90% of them present only once. This sample was included in a study of blood T cell repertoires in COVID-19. CDR3 length: 14 amino acids. Germline V gene sequence: CDR1 SGHRS, CDR2 YFSETQ. V lost 3 bases to trimming and J lost 7 bases, with 15 bases between them.

The receptor was derived from a woman aged 25 to 39 with acute COVID-19. The chain combines TRBV5-1 with TRBJ2-3, with D possibly being TRBD2 (6 bases). The specimen sequenced was PBMCs or T cells enriched from blood (not recorded which). The CDR3 bases are TGCGCCAGCAGCTATCCGGGGGAAGCATATACGCAGTATTTT. Its protein product is CASSYPGEAYTQYF.